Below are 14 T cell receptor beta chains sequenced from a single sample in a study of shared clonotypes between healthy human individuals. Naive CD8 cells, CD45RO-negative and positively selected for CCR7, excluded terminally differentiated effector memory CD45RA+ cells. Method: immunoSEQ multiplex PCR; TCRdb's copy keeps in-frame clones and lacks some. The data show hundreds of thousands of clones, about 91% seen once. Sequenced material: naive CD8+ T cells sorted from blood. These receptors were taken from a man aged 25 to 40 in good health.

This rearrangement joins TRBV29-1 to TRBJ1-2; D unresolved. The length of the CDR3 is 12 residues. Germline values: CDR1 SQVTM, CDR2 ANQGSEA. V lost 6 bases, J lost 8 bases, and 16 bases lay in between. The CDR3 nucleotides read TGCAGCGTGGGTGGGATCAACCGCGGCTACACCTTC. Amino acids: CSVGGINRGYTF.

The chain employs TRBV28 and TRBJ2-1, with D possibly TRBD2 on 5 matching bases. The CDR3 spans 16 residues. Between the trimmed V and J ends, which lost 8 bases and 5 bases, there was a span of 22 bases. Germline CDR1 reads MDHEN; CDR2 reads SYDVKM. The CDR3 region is CASRLPQRKVNNEQFF. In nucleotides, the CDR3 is TGTGCCAGCCGACTACCCCAGAGAAAAGTCAACAATGAGCAGTTCTTC.

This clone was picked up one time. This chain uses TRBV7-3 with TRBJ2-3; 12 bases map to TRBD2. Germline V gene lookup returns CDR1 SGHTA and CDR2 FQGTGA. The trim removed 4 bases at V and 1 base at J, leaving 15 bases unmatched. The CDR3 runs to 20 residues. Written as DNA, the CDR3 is TGTGCCAGCAGCTCACCCCCCACTAGCGGGAGGCGAGTGGGCACAGATACGCAGTATTTT. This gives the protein CASSSPPTSGRRVGTDTQYF.

The CDR3 bases are TGCAGCGTTGAAAAGGCTAGCGGTAGCACAGATACGCAGTATTTT. Translated: CSVEKASGSTDTQYF. This chain joins TRBV29-1 and TRBJ2-3; 7 nucleotides align to TRBD2. Germline CDR1 SQVTM, CDR2 ANQGSEA. Germline trimming cut 2 bases from V and 0 bases from J; bases unmatched to any gene: 5. The length of the CDR3 is 15 residues.

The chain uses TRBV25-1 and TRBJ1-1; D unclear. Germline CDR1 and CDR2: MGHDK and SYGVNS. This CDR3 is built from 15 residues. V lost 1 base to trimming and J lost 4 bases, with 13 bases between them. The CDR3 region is CASSEFNKGGTEAFF. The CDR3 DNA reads TGTGCCAGCAGTGAATTTAACAAGGGAGGCACTGAAGCTTTCTTT.

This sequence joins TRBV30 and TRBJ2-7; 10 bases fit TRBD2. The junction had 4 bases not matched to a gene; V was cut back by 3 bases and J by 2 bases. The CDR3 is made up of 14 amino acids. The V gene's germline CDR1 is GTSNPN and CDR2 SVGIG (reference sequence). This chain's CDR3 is CAWRERGGAYEQYF. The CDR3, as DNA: TGTGCCTGGAGGGAGCGGGGGGGAGCCTACGAGCAGTACTTC.

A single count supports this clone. The CDR3 DNA follows: TGTGCCAGCAGTTTATTACAGCAGAATCAGCCCCAGCATTTT. Its translation: CASSLLQQNQPQHF. V is TRBV28 and J is TRBJ1-5; D gene ambiguous. Germline loops: CDR1 MDHEN, CDR2 SYDVKM. The V end was cut by 1 base, the J end by 4 bases, with 8 bases between. The CDR3 spans 14 residues.

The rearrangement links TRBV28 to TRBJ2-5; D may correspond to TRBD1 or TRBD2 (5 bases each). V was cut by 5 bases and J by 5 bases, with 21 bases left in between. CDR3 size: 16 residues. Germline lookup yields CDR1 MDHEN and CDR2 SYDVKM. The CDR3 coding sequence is TGTGCCAGCAGTCTGGTGAGGGGCACGAAACGGGAGACCCAGTACTTC. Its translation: CASSLVRGTKRETQYF.

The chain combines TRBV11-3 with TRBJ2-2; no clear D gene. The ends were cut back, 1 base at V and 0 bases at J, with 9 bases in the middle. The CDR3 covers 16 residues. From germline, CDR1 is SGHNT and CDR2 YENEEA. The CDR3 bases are TGTGCCAGCAGCTTAGGCGCGGATCCGAACACCGGGGAGCTGTTTTTT. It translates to CASSLGADPNTGELFF.

Here the CDR3 DNA reads TGTGCCAGCAGTTGGGTTGGGTATAATGAGCAGTTCTTC. As protein: CASSWVGYNEQFF. V usage is TRBV27 and J usage is TRBJ2-1; D remains unclear. Germline V gives CDR1 MNHEY, CDR2 SMNVEV (reference sequence). Trimming cost V 4 bases and J 7 bases, with 11 bases left between them. The CDR3 sequence is 13 residues long.

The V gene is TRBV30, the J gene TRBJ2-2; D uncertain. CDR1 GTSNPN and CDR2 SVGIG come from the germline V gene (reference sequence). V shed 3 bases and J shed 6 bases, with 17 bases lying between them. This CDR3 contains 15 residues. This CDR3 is CAWSFEVTLAGELFF. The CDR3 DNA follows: TGTGCCTGGAGCTTTGAGGTTACCCTCGCCGGGGAGCTGTTTTTT.

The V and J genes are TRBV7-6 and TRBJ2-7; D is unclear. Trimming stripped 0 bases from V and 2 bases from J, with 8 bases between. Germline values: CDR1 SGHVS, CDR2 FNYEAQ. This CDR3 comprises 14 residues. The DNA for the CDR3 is TGTGCCAGCAGCTTAGCGGGATCGACCTACGAGCAGTACTTC. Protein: CASSLAGSTYEQYF.

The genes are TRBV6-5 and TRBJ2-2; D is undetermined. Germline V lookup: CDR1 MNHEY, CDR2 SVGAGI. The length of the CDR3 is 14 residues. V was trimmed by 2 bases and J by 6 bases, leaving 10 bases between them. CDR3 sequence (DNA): TGTGCCAGCAGTTACGGGATTGGGGCCGGGGAGCTGTTTTTT. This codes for CASSYGIGAGELFF.

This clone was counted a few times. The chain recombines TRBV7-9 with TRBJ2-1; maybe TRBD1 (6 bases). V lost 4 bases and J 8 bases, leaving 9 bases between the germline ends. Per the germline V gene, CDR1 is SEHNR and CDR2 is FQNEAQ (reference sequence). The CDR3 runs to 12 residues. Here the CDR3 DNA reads TGTGCCAGCAGCTCACAGGGACATGAGCAGTTCTTC. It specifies CASSSQGHEQFF.